A single sample is the source of the 2 T cell receptor beta chains below, sequenced in a study of blood T cell repertoires in COVID-19. Repertoires were generated with immunoSEQ multiplex PCR, while TCRdb's copy carries only in-frame clones and drops some. The table lists around 480,000 clones, about 85% of them singletons. Input material: PBMCs or T cells enriched from blood (not recorded which). The receptors were gathered from a woman younger than 35 who had recovered from COVID-19.

The rearrangement uses TRBV9 and TRBJ2-7, with D maybe TRBD1 (5 bases). This CDR3 region has 13 residues. Germline CDR1 SGDLS, CDR2 YYNGEE. Trimming pared 3 bases from V and 5 bases from J, leaving 12 bases between. CDR3 coding DNA: TGTGCCAGCAGCGAGGGGCTAGTCCACGAGCAGTACTTC. This gives the protein CASSEGLVHEQYF.

This rearrangement joins TRBV30 to TRBJ2-1; TRBD1 matches at 9 bases. The length of the CDR3 is 15 residues. Germline V gene lookup returns CDR1 GTSNPN and CDR2 SVGIG (reference sequence). V trimming: 2 bases; J trimming: 7 bases; junction bases outside the gene matches: 9. The CDR3 DNA reads TGTGCCTGGAGTAGAAAGGACAGGGGTGGTAATGAGCAGTTCTTC. Translated, it gives CAWSRKDRGGNEQFF. Looking up the rest from reference TRBV30 and TRBJ2-1 gives the full variable domain: SQTIHQWPATLVQPVGSPLSLECTVEGTSNPNLYWYRQAAGRGLQLLFYSVGIGQISSEVPQNLSASRPQDRQFILSSKKLLLSDSGFYLCAWSRKDRGGNEQFFGPGTRLTVL.